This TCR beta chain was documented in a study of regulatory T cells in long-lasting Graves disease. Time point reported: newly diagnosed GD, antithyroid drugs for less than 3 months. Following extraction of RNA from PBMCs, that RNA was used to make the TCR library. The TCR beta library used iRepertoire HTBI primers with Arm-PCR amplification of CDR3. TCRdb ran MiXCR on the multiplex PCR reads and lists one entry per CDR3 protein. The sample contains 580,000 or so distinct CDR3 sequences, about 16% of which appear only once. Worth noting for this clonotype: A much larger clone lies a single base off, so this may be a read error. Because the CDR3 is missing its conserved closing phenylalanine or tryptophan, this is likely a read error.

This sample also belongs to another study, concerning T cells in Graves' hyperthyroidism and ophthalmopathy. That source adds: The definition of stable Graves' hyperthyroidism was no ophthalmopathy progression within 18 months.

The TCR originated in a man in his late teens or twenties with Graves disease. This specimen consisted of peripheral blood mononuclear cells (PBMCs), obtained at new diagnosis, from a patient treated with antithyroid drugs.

Here the CDR3 reads CASNFQGVRETQYL. For the CDR3, the DNA is TGTGCCAGCAATTTTCAGGGAGTCCGAGAGACCCAGTACCTC. The chain couples TRBV2 to TRBJ2-5, with D perhaps given as TRBD1 or TRBD2 (5 bases each). The CDR3 sequence is 14 residues long. Trimming cost V 7 bases and J 4 bases, with 16 bases left between them. Germline CDR1 is SNHLY and CDR2 is FYNNEI.